Listed here are 26 T cell receptor beta chains from one sample, sequenced in a study of quantifying T cell responses using KT2 cells. Study-level information: TCR alpha and beta constant-region primers primed reverse transcription of RNA.

The cDNA 3' end received a ligated oligonucleotide with a UMI. An equimolar mix of RC1.1 and RC1.2 primed the beta chain across TRBC1 and TRBC2. TCRdb called the UMI-ligation and nested PCR reads again in MiXCR, with one record for every CDR3 protein. The table includes tens of thousands of distinct CDR3 sequences, 6% to 8% detected once. The sample taken for sequencing was PBMCs spiked with cells of the T cell clone KT2. These receptor sequences come from a human donor.

This clonotype was found many times. J is TRBJ1-1 and V is TRBV6-2 or TRBV6-3, with unresolved D. This CDR3 has 17 amino acids. Trimming took off 2 bases at V and 5 bases at J, with 21 bases between the two ends. Per the germline V gene, CDR1 is MNHEY and CDR2 is SVGEGT. This chain's CDR3 is CASSYAGQRADNTEAFF. CDR3 nucleotides: TGTGCCAGCAGTTACGCAGGTCAAAGAGCGGATAATACTGAAGCTTTCTTT.

This clonotype occurred a few times. This chain joins TRBV2 and TRBJ1-1; D uncertain. There are 13 residues in the CDR3. Trimming pared 6 bases from V and 4 bases from J, leaving 12 bases between. Germline V CDR1 and CDR2: SNHLY, FYNNEI. CDR3 coding DNA: TGTGCCAGCAGAAGTGTAGAGGGCACTGAAGCTTTCTTT. Its translation: CASRSVEGTEAFF. The full variable domain, completed using reference TRBV2 and TRBJ1-1, is EPEVTQTPSHQVTQMGQEVILRCVPISNHLYFYWYRQILGQKVEFLVSFYNNEISEKSEIFDDQFSVERPDGSNFTLKIRSTKLEDSAMYFCASRSVEGTEAFFGQGTRLTVV.

This clonotype was detected many times. The chain recombines TRBV7-9 with TRBJ2-3; TRBD1 agrees at 9 bases. Per the germline V gene, CDR1 is SEHNR and CDR2 is FQNEAQ (reference sequence). The trim removed 2 bases at V and 4 bases at J, leaving 1 base unmatched. This CDR3 region has 14 residues. The CDR3 coding sequence is TGTGCCAGCAGCTTAAACAGGGGGCCAGATACGCAGTATTTT. Translated, it gives CASSLNRGPDTQYF.

This clonotype was seen many times. The chain uses TRBV12-3 or TRBV12-4 and TRBJ1-2, with TRBD1 identical over 10 bases. Trimming removed 6 bases from V and 7 bases from J; junction bases left unmatched: 8. The CDR3 is 14 amino acids. The CDR3 bases are TGTGCCAGCAGCTACAGGACAGGGGGAAGTGGCTACACCTTC. This translates into CASSYRTGGSGYTF.

This clonotype was seen many times. The V call is TRBV27, the J call TRBJ2-1, with 7 bases aligning to TRBD1. The CDR3 length is 13 residues. Germline values: CDR1 MNHEY, CDR2 SMNVEV (reference sequence). Losses at the gene ends were 6 bases for V and 2 bases for J; bases not matched to a gene: 1. The CDR3 nucleotides read TGTGCCAGCAGGAGGGGGCCCTACAATGAGCAGTTCTTC. Translating gives CASRRGPYNEQFF.

The genes are TRBV6-2 or TRBV6-3 and TRBJ2-3; D is unresolved. Germline V gene sequence: CDR1 MNHEY, CDR2 SVGEGT. CDR3 size: 14 residues. The V end was cut by 2 bases, the J end by 2 bases, with 8 bases between. CDR3 region: CASSYRVLTDTQYF. CDR3 sequence (DNA): TGTGCCAGCAGTTACCGGGTACTCACAGATACGCAGTATTTT.

This clonotype was detected many times. The chain carries TRBV27 and TRBJ1-3; TRBD1 might be the D (5 bases). CDR1 is MNHEY and CDR2 is SMNVEV in the germline V gene (reference sequence). This CDR3 is 14 amino acids long. Trimming took off 5 bases at V and 2 bases at J, with 10 bases between the two ends. The CDR3 DNA sequence: TGTGCCAGCAGTCGCTCGGGGGCTGGAAACACCATATATTTT. Translation gives CASSRSGAGNTIYF.

This clonotype was observed many times. This rearrangement joins TRBV2 to TRBJ2-7; TRBD2 agrees at 8 bases. CDR3 length: 15 amino acids. J was trimmed by 0 bases and V by 2 bases; bases with no gene match: 3. Germline CDR1 reads SNHLY; CDR2 reads FYNNEI. The CDR3 spells CASSEYAGGSYEQYF. Here the CDR3 DNA reads TGTGCCAGCAGTGAATATGCGGGAGGCTCCTACGAGCAGTACTTC.

The chain recombines TRBV2 with TRBJ2-2; possibly TRBD2 for D (7 bases). CDR3 length: 14 residues. V lost 11 bases and J 2 bases, leaving 15 bases between the germline ends. The V gene's germline CDR1 is SNHLY and CDR2 FYNNEI. The DNA for the CDR3 is TGTGCCTCCCGGGGGGCTACAAACACCGGGGAGCTGTTTTTT. Translating it yields CASRGATNTGELFF.

This clonotype has only a few counts. The chain combines TRBV28 with TRBJ1-1; the D gene is possibly TRBD1 (6 bases). The germline V gene encodes CDR1 MDHEN and CDR2 SYDVKM. V gave up 9 bases and J gave up 1 base, with 24 bases separating them. The CDR3 loop spans 17 amino acids. This CDR3 reads CASGHPLPGHRNTEAFF. CDR3 nucleotides: TGTGCCAGTGGTCACCCCCTGCCGGGACATAGGAACACTGAAGCTTTCTTT.

This clonotype was counted ten times or more. The V call is TRBV4-2, the J call TRBJ1-2; D might be TRBD1 (5 bases). Germline assignment: CDR1 LGHNA and CDR2 YNFKEQ. V gave up 0 bases and J gave up 8 bases, with 13 bases separating them. The CDR3 length is 14 residues. The CDR3 protein is CASSQDVGVLGYTF. DNA of the CDR3: TGTGCCAGCAGCCAAGATGTGGGGGTTCTCGGCTACACCTTC.

This clonotype was picked up a small number of times. The rearrangement uses TRBV13 and TRBJ2-7; D may be TRBD1 (5 bases). Germline lookup yields CDR1 PRHDT and CDR2 FYEKMQ (reference sequence). The CDR3 has 11 residues. The ends were cut back, 5 bases at V and 7 bases at J, with 9 bases in the middle. CDR3 protein: CASSVQGEQYF. CDR3 sequence (DNA): TGTGCCAGCAGCGTCCAGGGTGAGCAGTACTTC.

This clonotype was counted only a few times. The rearrangement links TRBV4-1 to TRBJ1-5, with D unclear. The CDR3 sequence is 12 residues long. V lost 1 base, J lost 9 bases, and 7 bases lay in between. Germline CDR1 MGHRA, CDR2 YSYEKL. Here the CDR3 DNA reads TGCGCCAGCAGCCAAGGCCCTGGGCCCCAGCATTTT. As protein: CASSQGPGPQHF.

The table lists this clonotype with a few counts. The chain has TRBV7-8 and TRBJ1-6; D gene ambiguous. Deletions cut 0 bases from V and 0 bases from J, with 12 bases between. This CDR3 contains 18 residues. From germline, CDR1 is SGHVS and CDR2 FQNEAQ. The CDR3 sequence: CASSLASPHYSYNSPLHF. The CDR3 nucleotides read TGTGCCAGCAGCTTAGCTAGCCCCCATTACTCCTATAATTCACCCCTCCACTTT.

This clonotype was detected many times. This rearrangement joins TRBV12-3 or TRBV12-4 to TRBJ2-5; 13 positions agree with TRBD2. The CDR3 loop spans 15 amino acids. J was trimmed by 0 bases and V by 7 bases; bases with no gene match: 2. The CDR3: CASKLAGGYQETQYF. The DNA for the CDR3 is TGTGCCAGCAAACTAGCGGGAGGGTACCAAGAGACCCAGTACTTC.

In this sample, this clonotype turned up many times. The gene calls are TRBV3-1 and TRBJ1-1, with TRBD1 as a possible D gene (5 bases). V lost 8 bases and J lost 6, with 25 bases in between. CDR1 and CDR2 (germline): LGHDT, YNNKEL (reference sequence). This CDR3 contains 16 residues. The CDR3 nucleotides read TGTGCCAGCTCGGAATCACCGGGACGGAGGAAGGCTGAAGCTTTCTTT. Amino acid sequence: CASSESPGRRKAEAFF.

This clonotype was counted at least ten times. The chain is built from TRBV5-8 and TRBJ2-2; a possible D gene is TRBD1 (6 bases). Deletions cut 10 bases from V and 1 base from J, with 17 bases between. Germline V lookup: CDR1 SGHTS, CDR2 YDEGEE. The CDR3 has 15 amino acids. The CDR3 DNA is TGTGCCGGCGCGCCACGACAGGAGAACACCGGGGAGCTGTTTTTT. Translation gives CAGAPRQENTGELFF. Combining the CDR3 with reference TRBV5-8 and TRBJ2-2 gives the whole variable domain EAGVTQSPTHLIKTRGQQATLRCSPISGHTSVYWYQQALGLGLQFLLWYDEGEERNRGNFPPRFSGRQFPNYSSELNVNALELEDSALYLCAGAPRQENTGELFFGEGSRLTVL.

This clonotype has at least ten counts. The chain employs TRBV29-1 and TRBJ2-1; 13 nucleotides agree with TRBD2. The V gene end was trimmed by 6 bases and the J gene end by 0 bases; junction bases not matched to a gene: 8. This CDR3 has 17 amino acids. CDR1 and CDR2 (germline): SQVTM, ANQGSEA. CDR3 amino acids: CSVKTSGGPRSYNEQFF. The CDR3 nucleotides are TGCAGCGTAAAGACTAGCGGGGGGCCACGCTCCTACAATGAGCAGTTCTTC.

The chain uses TRBV3-1 and TRBJ2-3; D unclear. V was trimmed by 4 bases and J by 1 base, leaving 12 bases between them. The CDR3 has 15 residues. CDR1 and CDR2 (germline): LGHDT, YNNKEL (reference sequence). Written as DNA, the CDR3 is TGTGCCAGCAGCCCGACATTTACCCGCACAGATACGCAGTATTTT. Amino acid sequence: CASSPTFTRTDTQYF.

This clonotype appeared many times. The chain is built from TRBV11-1 and TRBJ2-1, with D perhaps being TRBD1 or TRBD2 (5 bases each). There are 12 residues in the CDR3. The germline V gene encodes CDR1 SGHAT and CDR2 FQDESV (reference sequence). V shed 5 bases and J shed 7 bases, with 9 bases lying between them. The CDR3 DNA follows: TGTGCCAGCAGCCTGGGGGAAAATGAGCAGTTCTTC. Protein sequence: CASSLGENEQFF.

J is TRBJ2-1 and V is TRBV20-1; D unresolved. This CDR3 is built from 14 residues. The germline gives CDR1 DFQATT, CDR2 SNEGSKA (reference sequence). The V gene lost 4 bases and the J gene lost 6 bases, with 16 bases spanning the gap. CDR3 residues: CSAIPNGRLNEQFF. CDR3 in DNA: TGCAGTGCTATACCCAACGGACGTCTCAATGAGCAGTTCTTC.

This clonotype was observed at least ten times. This rearrangement joins TRBV7-8 to TRBJ1-3, with unresolved D. The CDR3 is 17 residues long. Germline V gene lookup returns CDR1 SGHVS and CDR2 FQNEAQ. The V end lost 6 bases, the J end lost 1 base, and 19 bases lay between the germline ends. CDR3 bases: TGTGCCAGCAGACCCGGGTTAGGTGAATTTTCTGGAAACACCATATATTTT. This encodes CASRPGLGEFSGNTIYF.

The V gene is TRBV4-3, the J gene TRBJ2-2, with 12 bases matching TRBD2. The ends lost 4 bases at V and 5 bases at J; junction bases unmatched: 5. The CDR3 loop spans 16 amino acids. CDR1 and CDR2 from the germline V gene are LGHNA and YSLEER. CDR3 sequence reads: CASSRGLAGRTGELFF. In DNA, the CDR3 is TGCGCCAGCAGCCGTGGACTAGCGGGACGTACCGGGGAGCTGTTTTTT.

This clonotype was seen repeatedly, ten times or more. The chain employs TRBV29-1 and TRBJ1-1; D may be TRBD1 (6 bases). This CDR3 is built from 13 residues. Germline CDR1 is SQVTM and CDR2 is ANQGSEA. Trimming left V 7 bases short and J 3 bases short, with 15 bases between. This CDR3 is CSALGPGDTEAFF. The CDR3 bases are TGCAGCGCCCTCGGGCCAGGGGACACTGAAGCTTTCTTT.

This clonotype has a handful of counts. V usage is TRBV7-7 and J usage is TRBJ2-5; D gene uncertain. Per the germline V gene, CDR1 is SSHAT and CDR2 is FNYEAQ (reference sequence). Trimming left V 5 bases short and J 4 bases short, with 17 bases between. This CDR3 comprises 15 residues. CDR3 residues: CASSRLRLFGETQYF. The CDR3 DNA follows: TGTGCCAGCAGCCGACTGCGCTTGTTCGGAGAGACCCAGTACTTC.

J is TRBJ2-1 and V is TRBV6-2 or TRBV6-3; D call uncertain. The germline gives CDR1 MNHEY, CDR2 SVGEGT. This CDR3 is 15 amino acids long. V was trimmed by 6 bases and J by 2 bases, leaving 14 bases between them. The CDR3 DNA is TGTGCCAGCAGGACCCAGGTCCTTACCTACAATGAGCAGTTCTTC. It specifies CASRTQVLTYNEQFF.